This TCR beta chain was documented in a study of T cell responses to AZD1222 COVID-19 vaccine (dated by TCRdb to about 2021). In the study overall: Because spike-specific TCR depth and breadth did not differ between the two schedules, AZD1222 recipients who got a second dose at roughly 4 weeks were pooled with those who got a second dose at roughly 12 weeks. TCR sequencing was performed for over 230 trial participants, of whom 200 to 220 were given two doses of AZD1222 and around 25 were given two doses of MenACWY control vaccine. Enrollment into the trials was organized by age into subgroups of 18-55, 56-69 and 70-plus years, and those subgroups contained roughly 160, 29 and 62 TCR-sequenced participants, respectively. On the study overall, not on this receptor specifically: Nearly half of unique spike-specific TCRs reportedly recognized epitopes outside regions mutated in the B.1.351 and B.1.1.7 variants. Conclusions about previously exposed vaccinees are limited, since just a handful of AZD1222 recipients were seropositive for SARS-CoV-2 at baseline. In the small 56-69-year group, the increase in depth fell short of significance, most likely because of low power. Participants were mostly white British, with more females than males. The authors suggested clonal diversity may have been underestimated. Because no samples from the day 14 peak response were available, repertoires could be characterized only after the peak T cell response. The whole spike protein was spanned by vaccine-associated CD4 TCRs, and dominant responses were seen in regions 160-218 and 743-854. After two AZD1222 doses, both the breadth and the depth of spike-specific TCRs were significantly higher than at day 0 and than in MenACWY recipients.

With respect to this clone: The antigen it recognizes is unknown. Per-nucleotide qualities are absent, and no much larger clonotype sits a single base away.

The time point label corresponds to: baseline before first vaccination. The vaccinee samples were drawn from two UK trials, COV001 and COV002, one of which was a single-blind randomized controlled phase 2/3 trial testing AZD1222 (ChAdOx1 nCoV-19) in healthy adults. For TCRbeta chain sequencing, PBMC samples were collected from trial participants at day 0 and at day 28 after the second dose. The CDR3 regions of human TCRbeta chains were analyzed by immunosequencing. The study's processing was this. Repertoire TCRs were matched against a reference library of SARS-CoV-2-specific TCRs generated with the MIRA antigen-specificity platform. Breadth was defined as the fraction of unique TCRs that were SARS-CoV-2-associated, and depth was defined as the fraction of total T cells that were SARS-CoV-2-associated. Using the MIRA data, each spike-specific TCR was mapped to the spike region that the TCR reacts to and placed in a CD4 or CD8 class. Log10-transformed breadth and depth values were compared by one-way ANOVA with Sidak's multiple comparisons tests. The source is immuneACCESS, and TCRdb retained only in-frame sequences with V and J called. Part of the clones is not carried over; for the studies checked, unresolved V genes explain less than half of this, and the remainder is unexplained. The D gene and trimming were derived from the DNA, and the V and J assignments and clone size from that table. The sample contains about 110,000 clones, around 84% of them found a single time. The biggest ten clones account for about 3.3% of the sample.

From the cysteine up to the phenylalanine, the CDR3 has a length of 15 residues. Left in the record is the CDR3 DNA by itself, 45 bases read in frame from the first base. V gives up 2 bases and J gives up 6 bases, and the segment between their germline ends measures 15 bases. CDR1 SGHNT and CDR2 YYREEE are derived from the germline V gene (reference sequence). The sequence was obtained from an adult in good health. This chain is built from TRBV5-4 and TRBJ2-1; the D gene is possibly TRBD1, with 7 bases matching. Source: peripheral blood, taken on day 0 of AZD1222 vaccination. The bases read TGTGCCAGCAGCTTATTCCCAGGGGGGTTCAATGAGCAGTTCTTC. This encodes CASSLFPGGFNEQFF.